This T cell receptor (beta chain) was recovered during a study of T cell changes during pregnancy in multiple sclerosis. The CDR3 extends over 15 amino acids. After removal of 2 bases from V and 2 bases from J, the junction contained 2 bases not matched to a gene. Germline-derived CDR1 and CDR2 are MDHEN and SYDVKM. The method was immunoSEQ multiplex PCR; TCRdb's version includes in-frame clones alone and lacks a portion of them. Of tens of thousands of clones in the sample, almost 95% were seen once. The chain combines TRBV28 with TRBJ1-5, with 8 bases matching TRBD1. Sequencing used CD4+ T cells from peripheral blood mononuclear cells, obtained in the third trimester of pregnancy. The sequence was collected from a female donor with multiple sclerosis, enrolled in a pregnancy study. The CDR3 DNA sequence: TGTGCCAGCAGTTTAGTGGACAGGGGCAATCAGCCCCAGCATTTT. Its protein product is CASSLVDRGNQPQHF. The variable domain in full, with the rest retrieved from reference TRBV28 and TRBJ1-5, is DVKVTQSSRYLVKRTGEKVFLECVQDMDHENMFWYRQDPGLGLRLIYFSYDVKMKEKGDIPEGYSVSREKKERFSLILESASTNQTSMYLCASSLVDRGNQPQHFGDGTRLSIL.